The 22 T cell receptor beta chains below all came from one sample that was sequenced in a study of blood T cell repertoires in COVID-19. Data came from immunoSEQ multiplex PCR; TCRdb stores just in-frame clones and leaves some out. The sample carries about 86,000 clones, 85% to 90% recorded once. The sample comprised peripheral blood. The receptor source for this set is a human donor in a cohort sampled during active COVID-19.

The chain carries TRBV27 and TRBJ1-6; TRBD1 is a possible D gene (6 bases). The CDR3 spans 17 residues. Germline lookup yields CDR1 MNHEY and CDR2 SMNVEV (reference sequence). Trimming removed 3 bases at V and 6 bases at J, with 18 bases between. For the CDR3, the DNA is TGTGCCAGCAGTTTTTTCAGGGGCACGGCGACTAATTCACCCCTCCACTTT. Amino acid sequence: CASSFFRGTATNSPLHF.

This sequence joins TRBV20-1 and TRBJ2-1, with TRBD1 identical over 7 bases. Germline values: CDR1 DFQATT, CDR2 SNEGSKA (reference sequence). With 3 bases clipped from V and 4 bases from J, the junction kept 12 bases outside the gene matches. The CDR3 contains 16 residues. Here the CDR3 reads CSASGVGDSIYNEQFF. The CDR3 DNA reads as TGCAGTGCTAGTGGGGTGGGGGACAGTATTTACAATGAGCAGTTCTTC.

This clone was seen a few times. The rearrangement joins TRBV27 to TRBJ1-2; 9 bases map to TRBD1. In germline, CDR1 is MNHEY, CDR2 SMNVEV (reference sequence). J was trimmed by 7 bases and V by 3 bases; bases with no gene match: 6. The CDR3 covers 14 residues. The CDR3 DNA is TGTGCCAGCAGTTTGAGGGACAGGGCAGGTGGCTACACCTTC. Encoded protein: CASSLRDRAGGYTF.

The J gene is TRBJ1-6, the V gene TRBV4-2; TRBD1 aligns across 7 bases. V lost 4 bases and J lost 7; bases outside the gene matches: 25. Germline V gene lookup returns CDR1 LGHNA and CDR2 YNFKEQ. CDR3 length: 21 amino acids. The CDR3 loop is CASSRLVGGQSDWERNSPLHF. Here the CDR3 DNA reads TGTGCCAGCAGCCGGCTGGTTGGGGGACAGTCGGATTGGGAAAGAAATTCACCCCTCCACTTT.

This rearrangement joins TRBV9 to TRBJ2-3; 10 nucleotides align to TRBD2. Germline trimming cut 3 bases from V and 5 bases from J; bases unmatched to any gene: 3. CDR3 length: 14 amino acids. Germline values: CDR1 SGDLS, CDR2 YYNGEE. CDR3 region: CASSAGTSVDTQYF. CDR3 DNA sequence: TGTGCCAGCAGCGCCGGGACTAGCGTAGATACGCAGTATTTT.

Comments on this clone: The same CDR3 can be traced to other DNA sequences in this sample. This rearrangement joins TRBV5-5 to TRBJ1-2, with 8 nucleotides matching TRBD1. After removal of 4 bases from V and 4 bases from J, the junction contained 9 bases not matched to a gene. Per the germline V gene, CDR1 is SGHKS and CDR2 is YYEKEE (reference sequence). The CDR3 has 15 residues. The CDR3 protein is CASSPGAGTGYGYTF. CDR3 in DNA: TGTGCCAGCAGCCCGGGGGCTGGGACAGGCTATGGCTACACCTTC. Full variable domain (rest looked up from reference TRBV5-5 and TRBJ1-2): DAGVTQSPTHLIKTRGQQVTLRCSPISGHKSVSWYQQVLGQGPQFIFQYYEKEERGRGNFPDRFSARQFPNYSSELNVNALLLGDSALYLCASSPGAGTGYGYTFGSGTRLTVV.

J is TRBJ2-7 and V is TRBV7-9, with 12 bases lining up with TRBD1. V dropped 5 bases and J dropped 7; count of bases not matched to a gene: 12. CDR1 and CDR2 (germline): SEHNR, FQNEAQ (reference sequence). CDR3 length: 16 amino acids. CDR3 region: CASSPRDRGLSGEQYF. The CDR3 DNA is TGTGCCAGCAGCCCCCGGGACAGGGGGCTCTCGGGAGAGCAGTACTTC.

The rearrangement links TRBV30 to TRBJ2-4, with TRBD2 matching 7 bases. CDR3 length: 12 residues. Germline V lookup: CDR1 GTSNPN, CDR2 SVGIG (reference sequence). CDR3 DNA: TGTGGTGGAGGGAGGGACAAAAACATTCAGTACTTC. Translated: CGGGRDKNIQYF. The entire variable domain, with the rest obtained from reference TRBV30 and TRBJ2-4, is as follows: SQTIHQWPATLVQPVGSPLSLECTVEGTSNPNLYWYRQAAGRGLQLLFYSVGIGQISSEVPQNLSASRPQDRQFILSSKKLLLSDSGFYLCGGGRDKNIQYFGAGTRLSVL.

As to this clone: Just one base apart from a much larger clone, this may be a read error. This sample includes further DNA sequences coding for the same CDR3. The V and J genes are TRBV27 and TRBJ2-7; TRBD2 aligns across 13 bases. The CDR3 totals 15 residues. CDR1 is MNHEY, CDR2 SMNVEV, per germline (reference sequence). Trimming cost V 6 bases and J 3 bases; bases outside gene matches: 5. The CDR3 DNA reads as TGTGCCAGCAGATCGGGACTAGCGGGACTCTACGAGCAGTACTTC. Its protein is CASRSGLAGLYEQYF.

This clone has at least ten counts. The CDR3 nucleotides are TGCGCCAGCAGCTTGGGCCTCCAGGGGGGCAACGAGCAGTACTTC. Translating gives CASSLGLQGGNEQYF. The chain uses TRBV5-1 and TRBJ2-7; TRBD1 might be the D (7 bases). This CDR3 is 15 amino acids long. Germline values: CDR1 SGHRS, CDR2 YFSETQ. Trimming removed 0 bases from V and 5 bases from J, with 15 bases in between.

The genes are TRBV2 and TRBJ2-3, with a possible D match to TRBD1 (6 bases). Germline loops: CDR1 SNHLY, CDR2 FYNNEI. The V end was cut by 8 bases, the J end by 4 bases, with 10 bases between. The CDR3 has 12 amino acids. The CDR3 nucleotides read TGTGCCAGCGGCTGGGGGCCAGATACGCAGTATTTT. Translation gives CASGWGPDTQYF.

The CDR3 loop is CASSGGRATTNEKLFF. For the CDR3, the DNA is TGTGCCAGCAGTGGGGGGAGGGCTACAACTAATGAAAAACTGTTTTTT. The chain employs TRBV28 and TRBJ1-4; TRBD1 might be the D (5 bases). This CDR3 region has 16 residues. Germline lookup yields CDR1 MDHEN and CDR2 SYDVKM. Between the trimmed V and J ends, which lost 5 bases and 0 bases, there was a span of 13 bases. The whole variable domain, remainder taken from reference TRBV28 and TRBJ1-4, is DVKVTQSSRYLVKRTGEKVFLECVQDMDHENMFWYRQDPGLGLRLIYFSYDVKMKEKGDIPEGYSVSREKKERFSLILESASTNQTSMYLCASSGGRATTNEKLFFGSGTQLSVL.

This sequence joins TRBV24-1 and TRBJ2-1, with TRBD1 matching 10 bases. Germline CDR1 and CDR2: KGHDR and SFDVKD. This CDR3 is 14 amino acids long. V lost 3 bases and J lost 9; bases outside the gene matches: 4. The CDR3 here is CATSDGDRGGEQFF. In DNA, the CDR3 is TGTGCCACCAGTGATGGGGACAGGGGAGGTGAGCAGTTCTTC.

V gene TRBV6-2 or TRBV6-3 combines with J gene TRBJ2-7, with 9 positions matching TRBD1. Germline-derived CDR1 and CDR2 are MNHEY and SVGEGT. J was trimmed by 1 base and V by 6 bases; bases with no gene match: 10. This CDR3 contains 16 residues. CDR3 loop: CASSLDRQGVSYEQYF. The CDR3 DNA reads TGTGCCAGCAGCCTCGATCGACAGGGGGTATCCTACGAGCAGTACTTC.

This chain connects TRBV29-1 to TRBJ2-3, with 9 bases identical to TRBD2. Looked up from germline, CDR1 is SQVTM and CDR2 is ANQGSEA. The CDR3 loop spans 16 amino acids. V was clipped by 1 base and J by 6 bases; unmatched bases: 11. The CDR3 DNA sequence: TGCAGCGTTGAAGTTGGAGCGGGAGGTCCGGGGGATACGCAGTATTTT. Protein sequence: CSVEVGAGGPGDTQYF.

This clone was recorded once. The V call is TRBV27, the J call TRBJ1-5; tentatively, D is TRBD1 (5 bases). Trimming took off 2 bases at V and 11 bases at J, with 13 bases between the two ends. Germline CDR1 and CDR2: MNHEY and SMNVEV (reference sequence). CDR3 size: 13 residues. The CDR3 protein is CASSLGWGDAQHF. CDR3 in DNA: TGTGCCAGCAGTTTAGGTTGGGGGGACGCCCAGCATTTT.

This chain joins TRBV6-4 and TRBJ2-1; 9 nucleotides align to TRBD2. Trimming removed 6 bases from V and 0 bases from J; junction bases left unmatched: 12. The CDR3 spans 18 residues. The germline gives CDR1 MRHNA, CDR2 SNTAGT. The chain's CDR3 is CASSSGTSFPRSYNEQFF. CDR3 DNA sequence: TGTGCCAGCAGCTCCGGGACTAGCTTTCCCCGCTCCTACAATGAGCAGTTCTTC.

This chain joins TRBV2 and TRBJ2-2; D ambiguous. V was shortened by 6 bases and J by 6 bases, with 5 bases between the two germline ends. This CDR3 is built from 11 residues. The germline V gene has CDR1 SNHLY and CDR2 FYNNEI. CDR3 nucleotide sequence: TGTGCCAGCAGGAGCGCCGGGGAGCTGTTTTTT. This codes for CASRSAGELFF.

The CDR3 nucleotides read TGTGCCATCAGTGGGGCAGGGAGGACCGGGGAGCTGTTTTTT. Protein sequence: CAISGAGRTGELFF. The rearrangement joins TRBV10-3 to TRBJ2-2, with D perhaps matching TRBD2 (6 bases). The CDR3 contains 14 residues. Germline-derived CDR1 and CDR2 are ENHRY and SYGVKD. V shed 4 bases and J shed 5 bases, with 11 bases lying between them.

The chain links TRBV4-2 to TRBJ2-7, with 10 nucleotides matching TRBD2. Per germline, CDR1 LGHNA and CDR2 YNFKEQ. The CDR3 spans 17 residues. V shed 0 bases, J shed 4 bases, and the junction held 9 bases outside the gene matches. The CDR3 reads CASSQEVRAGGTYEQYF. The CDR3 DNA reads TGTGCCAGCAGCCAAGAAGTCAGAGCGGGAGGGACGTACGAGCAGTACTTC.

V and J are TRBV28 and TRBJ1-2; D unclear. The V gene lost 5 bases and the J gene lost 3 bases, with 7 bases spanning the gap. Germline values: CDR1 MDHEN, CDR2 SYDVKM. The CDR3 is made up of 12 amino acids. The CDR3 reads CASSAYYYGYTF. CDR3 in DNA: TGTGCCAGCAGTGCCTATTACTATGGCTACACCTTC.

The chain is built from TRBV11-2 and TRBJ1-3; a possible D gene is TRBD1 (5 bases). CDR1 and CDR2 (germline): SGHAT, FQNNGV. The CDR3 length is 16 residues. The ends were cut back, 2 bases at V and 4 bases at J, with 15 bases in the middle. The CDR3 reads CASSLRGRQLGNTIYF. The CDR3 DNA is TGTGCCAGCAGCTTACGGGGGAGACAGTTGGGAAACACCATATATTTT.